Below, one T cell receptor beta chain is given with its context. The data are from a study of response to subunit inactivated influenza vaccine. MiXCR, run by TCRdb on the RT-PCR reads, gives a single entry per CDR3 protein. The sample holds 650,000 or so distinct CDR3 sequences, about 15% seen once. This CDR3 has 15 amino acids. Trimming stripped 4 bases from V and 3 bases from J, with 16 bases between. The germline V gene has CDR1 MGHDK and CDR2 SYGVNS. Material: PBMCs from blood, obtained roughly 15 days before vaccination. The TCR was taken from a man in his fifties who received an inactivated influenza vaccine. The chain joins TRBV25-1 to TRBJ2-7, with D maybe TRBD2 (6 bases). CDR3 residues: CASSGISGRIYEQYF. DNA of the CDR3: TGTGCCAGCAGTGGGATAAGCGGGCGAATCTACGAGCAGTACTTC.